Described below is a single T cell receptor beta chain sequence and its context. Its antigen is unidentified. The sample comes from a study of human thymus T cells. Broader study findings: Related studies found that unrelated individuals share highly overlapping thymic repertoires. Apparent bias marked the V and J gene usage of thymic and blood repertoires.

Generated by immunoSEQ multiplex PCR, the TCRdb table keeps only in-frame clones and is missing some. The sample shows 78,000 or so clones, approximately 96% of them seen only once. The source of the thymus tissue was resections taken during corrective heart surgery. Donors consisted of healthy Finnish infants (having corrective surgery for congenital heart defects). Germline CDR1 and CDR2: SGHRS and YFSETQ. The ends lost 1 base at V and 2 bases at J; junction bases unmatched: 1. This CDR3 is built from 16 residues. This sequence originates from a boy under three years old with a congenital heart defect but otherwise immunologically healthy. Input material: thymus tissue. V is TRBV5-1 and J is TRBJ2-1, with 12 bases fitting TRBD2. CDR3 protein: CASSLRLAGAYNEQFF. The CDR3 DNA follows: TGCGCCAGCAGCTTGCGACTAGCGGGAGCCTACAATGAGCAGTTCTTC.